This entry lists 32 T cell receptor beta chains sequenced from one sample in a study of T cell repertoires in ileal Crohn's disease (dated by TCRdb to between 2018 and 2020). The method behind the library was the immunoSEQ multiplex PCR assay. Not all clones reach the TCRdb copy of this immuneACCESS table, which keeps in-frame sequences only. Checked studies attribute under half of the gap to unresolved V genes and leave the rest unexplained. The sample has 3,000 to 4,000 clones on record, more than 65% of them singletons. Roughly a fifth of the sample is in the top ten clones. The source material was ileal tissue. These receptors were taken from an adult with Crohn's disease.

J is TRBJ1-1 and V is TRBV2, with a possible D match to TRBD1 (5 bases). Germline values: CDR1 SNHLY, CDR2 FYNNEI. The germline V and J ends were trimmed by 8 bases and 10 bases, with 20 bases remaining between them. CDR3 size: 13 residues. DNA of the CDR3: TGTGCCAGCCGTGGACCGGGCCCCGGGGGAGCTTTCTTT. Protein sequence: CASRGPGPGGAFF.

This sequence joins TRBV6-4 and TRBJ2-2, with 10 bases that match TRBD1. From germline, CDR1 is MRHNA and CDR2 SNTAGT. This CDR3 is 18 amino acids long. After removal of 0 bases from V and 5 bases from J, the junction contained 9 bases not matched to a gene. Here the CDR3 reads CASSDSKLGTGVTGELFF. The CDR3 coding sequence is TGTGCCAGCAGTGACTCGAAATTAGGGACAGGGGTAACCGGGGAGCTGTTTTTT.

This CDR3 reads CASSFRLGEAFF. The CDR3 coding sequence is TGTGCCAGCAGTTTCAGACTAGGAGAAGCTTTCTTT. V gene TRBV6-5 combines with J gene TRBJ1-1, with D unclear. Germline V gene data show CDR1 as MNHEY and CDR2 as SVGAGI. The ends were cut back, 4 bases at V and 8 bases at J, with 11 bases in the middle. There are 12 residues in the CDR3.

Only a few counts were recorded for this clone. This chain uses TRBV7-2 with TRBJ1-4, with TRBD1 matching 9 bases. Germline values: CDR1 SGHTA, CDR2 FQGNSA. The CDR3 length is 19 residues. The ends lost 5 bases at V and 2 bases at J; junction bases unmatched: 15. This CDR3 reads CASSRSGPGQGGTNEKLFF. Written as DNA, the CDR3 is TGTGCCAGCAGCCGATCCGGCCCGGGACAGGGTGGCACTAATGAAAAACTGTTTTTT.

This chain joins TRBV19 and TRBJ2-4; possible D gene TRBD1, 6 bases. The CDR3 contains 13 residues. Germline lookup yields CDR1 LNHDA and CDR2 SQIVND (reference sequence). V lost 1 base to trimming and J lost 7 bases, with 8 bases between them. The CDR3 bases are TGTGCCAGTAGTATAGGGGGGCGGAACATTCAGTACTTC. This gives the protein CASSIGGRNIQYF.

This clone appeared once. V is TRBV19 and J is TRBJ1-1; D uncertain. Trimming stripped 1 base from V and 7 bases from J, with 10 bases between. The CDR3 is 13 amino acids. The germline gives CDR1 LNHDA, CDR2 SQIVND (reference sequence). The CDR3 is CASSIGGSSEAFF. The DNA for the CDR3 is TGTGCCAGTAGTATAGGAGGGTCGAGTGAAGCTTTCTTT.

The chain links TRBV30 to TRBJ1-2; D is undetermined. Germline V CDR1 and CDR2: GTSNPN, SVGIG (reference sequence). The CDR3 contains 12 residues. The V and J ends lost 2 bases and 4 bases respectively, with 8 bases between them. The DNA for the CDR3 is TGTGCCTGGAGTCCAGGTCGCTATGGCTACACCTTC. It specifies CAWSPGRYGYTF.

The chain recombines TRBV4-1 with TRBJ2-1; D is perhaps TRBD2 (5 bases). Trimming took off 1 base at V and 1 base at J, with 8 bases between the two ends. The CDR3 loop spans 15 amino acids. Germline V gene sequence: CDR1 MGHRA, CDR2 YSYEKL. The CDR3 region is CASSQGRGSYNEQFF. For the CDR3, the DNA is TGCGCCAGCAGCCAAGGAAGAGGGTCCTACAATGAGCAGTTCTTC.

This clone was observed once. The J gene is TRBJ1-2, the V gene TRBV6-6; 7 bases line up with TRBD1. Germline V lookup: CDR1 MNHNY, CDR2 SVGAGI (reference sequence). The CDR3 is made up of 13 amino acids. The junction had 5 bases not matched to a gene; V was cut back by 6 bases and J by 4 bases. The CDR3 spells CASSLGQSYGYTF. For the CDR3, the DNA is TGTGCCAGCAGCTTGGGACAGTCCTATGGCTACACCTTC.

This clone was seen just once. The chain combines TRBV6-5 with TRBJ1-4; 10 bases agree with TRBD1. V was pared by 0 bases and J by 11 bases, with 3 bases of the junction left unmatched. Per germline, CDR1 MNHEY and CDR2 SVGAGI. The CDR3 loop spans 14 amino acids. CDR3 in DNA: TGTGCCAGCAGTTACTCCGACAGGGGGCCGAAACTGTTTTTT. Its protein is CASSYSDRGPKLFF.

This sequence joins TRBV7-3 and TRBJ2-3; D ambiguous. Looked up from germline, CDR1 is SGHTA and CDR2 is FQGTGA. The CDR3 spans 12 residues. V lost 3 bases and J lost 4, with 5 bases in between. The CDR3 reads CASSFRADTQYF. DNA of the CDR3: TGTGCCAGCAGCTTCCGGGCAGATACGCAGTATTTT. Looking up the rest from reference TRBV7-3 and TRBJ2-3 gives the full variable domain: GAGVSQTPSNKVTEKGKYVELRCDPISGHTALYWYRQSLGQGPEFLIYFQGTGAADDSGLPNDRFFAVRPEGSVSTLKIQRTERGDSAVYLCASSFRADTQYFGPGTRLTVL.

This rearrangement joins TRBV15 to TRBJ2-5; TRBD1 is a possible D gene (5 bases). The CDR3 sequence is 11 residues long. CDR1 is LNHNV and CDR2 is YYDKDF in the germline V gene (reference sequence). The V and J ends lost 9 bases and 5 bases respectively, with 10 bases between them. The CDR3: CATGERETQYF. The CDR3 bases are TGTGCCACAGGGGAACGGGAGACCCAGTACTTC.

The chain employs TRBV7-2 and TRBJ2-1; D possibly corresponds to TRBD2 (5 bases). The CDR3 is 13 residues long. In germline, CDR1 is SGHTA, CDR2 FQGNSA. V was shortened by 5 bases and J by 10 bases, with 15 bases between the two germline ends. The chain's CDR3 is CASSPAERLEQFF. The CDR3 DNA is TGTGCCAGCAGCCCCGCGGAGCGACTAGAGCAGTTCTTC. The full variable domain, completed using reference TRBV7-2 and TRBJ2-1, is GAGVSQSPSNKVTEKGKDVELRCDPISGHTALYWYRQSLGQGLEFLIYFQGNSAPDKSGLPSDRFSAERTGGSVSTLTIQRTQQEDSAVYLCASSPAERLEQFFGPGTRLTVL.

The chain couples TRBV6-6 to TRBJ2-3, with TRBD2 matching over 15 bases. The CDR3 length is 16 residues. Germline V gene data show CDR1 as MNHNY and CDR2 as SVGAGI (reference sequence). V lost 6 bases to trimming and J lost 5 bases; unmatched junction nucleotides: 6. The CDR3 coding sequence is TGTGCCAGCAGCCCGGGACTAGCGGGAGGCGTAGATACGCAGTATTTT. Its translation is CASSPGLAGGVDTQYF.

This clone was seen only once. The CDR3 is CASSRQGATGNQPQHF. The CDR3 DNA is TGTGCCAGTAGTAGGCAGGGGGCGACGGGCAATCAGCCCCAGCATTTT. The chain uses TRBV19 and TRBJ1-5; 8 positions match TRBD1. Germline-derived CDR1 and CDR2 are LNHDA and SQIVND (reference sequence). The CDR3 is 16 amino acids. The V segment lost 4 bases and the J segment 2 bases; nucleotides outside the gene matches: 7.

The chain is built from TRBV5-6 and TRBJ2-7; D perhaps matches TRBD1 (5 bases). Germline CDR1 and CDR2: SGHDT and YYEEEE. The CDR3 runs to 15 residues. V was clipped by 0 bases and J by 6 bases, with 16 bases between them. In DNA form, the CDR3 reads TGTGCCAGCAGCTTGGCTGGGGCAGGGTCCCTCGAGCAGTACTTC. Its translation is CASSLAGAGSLEQYF.

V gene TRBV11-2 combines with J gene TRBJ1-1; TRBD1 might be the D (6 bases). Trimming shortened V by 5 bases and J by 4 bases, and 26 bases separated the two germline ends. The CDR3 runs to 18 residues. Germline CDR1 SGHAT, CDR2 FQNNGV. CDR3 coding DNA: TGTGCCAGCAGCCCAAGACCGACAGGACGTAGAGGAATCACTGAAGCTTTCTTT. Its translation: CASSPRPTGRRGITEAFF.

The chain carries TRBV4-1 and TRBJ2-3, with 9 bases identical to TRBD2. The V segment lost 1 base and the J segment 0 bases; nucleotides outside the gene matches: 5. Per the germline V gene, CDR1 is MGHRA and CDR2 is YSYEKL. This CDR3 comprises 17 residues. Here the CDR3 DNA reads TGCGCCAGCAGCCAAGGCCCAACTAGCGGGAGCACAGATACGCAGTATTTT. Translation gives CASSQGPTSGSTDTQYF.

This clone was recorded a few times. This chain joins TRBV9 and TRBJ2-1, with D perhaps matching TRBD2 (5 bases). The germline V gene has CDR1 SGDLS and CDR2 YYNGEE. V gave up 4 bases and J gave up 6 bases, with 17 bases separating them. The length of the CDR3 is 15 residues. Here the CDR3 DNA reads TGTGCCAGCAGCCCCCAGACGGGGATAGGCAATGAGCAGTTCTTC. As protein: CASSPQTGIGNEQFF.

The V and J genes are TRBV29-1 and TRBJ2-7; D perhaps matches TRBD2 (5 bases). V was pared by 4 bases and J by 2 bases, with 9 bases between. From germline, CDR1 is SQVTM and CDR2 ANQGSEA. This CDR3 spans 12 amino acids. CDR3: CSVGEGTYEQYF. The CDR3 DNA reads TGCAGCGTTGGTGAGGGAACCTACGAGCAGTACTTC.

The CDR3 is CASSVGTSGGSSYNEQFF. CDR3 bases: TGTGCCAGCAGCGTAGGAACTAGCGGGGGGTCTTCCTACAATGAGCAGTTCTTC. This sequence joins TRBV9 and TRBJ2-1, with TRBD2 identical over 12 bases. V trimming: 0 bases; J trimming: 1 base; junction bases outside the gene matches: 5. CDR1 and CDR2 from the germline V gene are SGDLS and YYNGEE. The CDR3 totals 18 residues.

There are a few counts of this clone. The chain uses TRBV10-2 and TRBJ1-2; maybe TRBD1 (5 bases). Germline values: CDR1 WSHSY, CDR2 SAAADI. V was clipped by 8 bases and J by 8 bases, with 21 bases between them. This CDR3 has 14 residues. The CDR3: CASAESAGLGGYTF. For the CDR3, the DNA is TGCGCCAGCGCCGAATCCGCAGGGCTCGGGGGCTACACCTTC.

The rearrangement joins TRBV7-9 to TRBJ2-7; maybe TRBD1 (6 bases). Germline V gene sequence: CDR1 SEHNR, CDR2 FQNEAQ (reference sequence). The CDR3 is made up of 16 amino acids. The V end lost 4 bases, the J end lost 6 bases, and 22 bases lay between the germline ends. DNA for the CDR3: TGTGCCAGCAGCTCCCCCCCCAGGGGAAGGTTCTCCGAGCAGTACTTC. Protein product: CASSSPPRGRFSEQYF.

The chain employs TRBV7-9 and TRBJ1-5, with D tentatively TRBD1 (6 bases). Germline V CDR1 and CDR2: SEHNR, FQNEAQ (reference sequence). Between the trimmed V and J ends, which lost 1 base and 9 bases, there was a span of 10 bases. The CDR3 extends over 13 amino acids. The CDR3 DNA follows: TGTGCCAGCAGCTTAGACGGGGGGCGGCCCCAGCATTTT. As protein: CASSLDGGRPQHF.

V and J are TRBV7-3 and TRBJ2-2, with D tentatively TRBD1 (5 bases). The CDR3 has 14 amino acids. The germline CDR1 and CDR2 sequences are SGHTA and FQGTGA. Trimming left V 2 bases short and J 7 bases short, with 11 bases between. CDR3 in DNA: TGTGCCAGCAGCTTAGATAGGGGAAGCGGGGAGCTGTTTTTT. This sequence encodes CASSLDRGSGELFF.

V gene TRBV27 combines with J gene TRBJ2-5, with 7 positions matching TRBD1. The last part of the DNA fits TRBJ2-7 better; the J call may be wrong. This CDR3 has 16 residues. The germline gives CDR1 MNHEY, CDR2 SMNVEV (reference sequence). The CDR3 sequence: CASSSPRQGIPHEQYF. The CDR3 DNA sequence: TGTGCCAGCAGTTCCCCCCGACAGGGAATCCCTCACGAGCAGTACTTC.

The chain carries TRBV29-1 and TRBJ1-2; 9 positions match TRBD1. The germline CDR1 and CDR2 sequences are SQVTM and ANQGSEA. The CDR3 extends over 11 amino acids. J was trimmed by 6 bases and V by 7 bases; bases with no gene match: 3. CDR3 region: CSGRQGDGYTF. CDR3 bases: TGCAGCGGGAGACAGGGGGATGGCTACACCTTC.

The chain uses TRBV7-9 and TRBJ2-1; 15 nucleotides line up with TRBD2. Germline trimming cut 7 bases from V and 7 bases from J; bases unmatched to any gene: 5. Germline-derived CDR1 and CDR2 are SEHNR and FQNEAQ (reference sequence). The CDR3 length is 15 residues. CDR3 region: CASMGLAGGRNEQFF. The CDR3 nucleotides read TGTGCCAGCATGGGACTAGCGGGAGGACGGAATGAGCAGTTCTTC.

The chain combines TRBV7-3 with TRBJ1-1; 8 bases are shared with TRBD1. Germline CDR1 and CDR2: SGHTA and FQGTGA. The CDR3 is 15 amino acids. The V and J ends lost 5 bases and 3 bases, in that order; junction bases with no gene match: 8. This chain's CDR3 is CASSQNGQGDTEAFF. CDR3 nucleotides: TGTGCCAGCAGCCAAAATGGACAGGGCGACACTGAAGCTTTCTTT. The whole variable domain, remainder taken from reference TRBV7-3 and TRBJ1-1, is GAGVSQTPSNKVTEKGKYVELRCDPISGHTALYWYRQSLGQGPEFLIYFQGTGAADDSGLPNDRFFAVRPEGSVSTLKIQRTERGDSAVYLCASSQNGQGDTEAFFGQGTRLTVV.

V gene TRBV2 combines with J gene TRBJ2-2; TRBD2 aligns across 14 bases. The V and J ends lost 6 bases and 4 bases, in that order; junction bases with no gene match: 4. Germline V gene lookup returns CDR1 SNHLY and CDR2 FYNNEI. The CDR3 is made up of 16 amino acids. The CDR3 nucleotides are TGTGCCAGCAGGCCGACTAGCGGGGGGGCCACCGGGGAGCTGTTTTTT. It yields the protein CASRPTSGGATGELFF.

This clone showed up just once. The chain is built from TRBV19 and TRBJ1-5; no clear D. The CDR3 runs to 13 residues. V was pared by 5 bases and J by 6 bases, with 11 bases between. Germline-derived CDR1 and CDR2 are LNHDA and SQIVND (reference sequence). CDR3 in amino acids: CASSPRPGQPQHF. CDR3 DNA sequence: TGTGCCAGTAGTCCGCGGCCGGGTCAGCCCCAGCATTTT.

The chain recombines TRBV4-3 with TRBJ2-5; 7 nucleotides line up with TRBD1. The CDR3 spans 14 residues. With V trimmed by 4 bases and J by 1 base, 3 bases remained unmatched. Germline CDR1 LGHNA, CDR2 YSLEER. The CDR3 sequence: CASSRGQFQETQYF. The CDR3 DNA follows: TGCGCCAGCAGCCGGGGACAGTTCCAAGAGACCCAGTACTTC.